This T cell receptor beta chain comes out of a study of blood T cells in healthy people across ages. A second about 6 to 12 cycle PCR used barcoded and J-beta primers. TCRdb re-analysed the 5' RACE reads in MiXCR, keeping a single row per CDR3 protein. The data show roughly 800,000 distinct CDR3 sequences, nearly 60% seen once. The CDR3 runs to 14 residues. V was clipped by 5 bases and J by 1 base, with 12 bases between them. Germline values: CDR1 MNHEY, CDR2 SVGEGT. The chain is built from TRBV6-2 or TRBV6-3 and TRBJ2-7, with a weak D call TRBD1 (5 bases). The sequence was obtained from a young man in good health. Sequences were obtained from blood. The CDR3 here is CASSGRAGSYEQYF. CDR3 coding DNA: TGTGCCAGCAGTGGTCGGGCAGGGTCCTACGAGCAGTACTTC.